This T cell receptor (beta chain) was sequenced in a study of patients and donors after allogeneic stem cell transplantation. Germline assignment: CDR1 SEHNR and CDR2 FQNEAQ (reference sequence). The CDR3 sequence is 16 residues long. J gave up 2 bases and V 0 bases, and 4 bases lay outside the gene matches. One entry per CDR3 protein, called by TCRdb with MiXCR from the RT-PCR reads. The data show about 960,000 distinct CDR3 sequences, with about a sixth seen just once and approximately 5.9% held by the top ten. The rearrangement uses TRBV7-9 and TRBJ2-7; TRBD1 aligns across 10 bases. The sequence derives from a human donor who was either an allogeneic HSCT recipient or a stem cell or donor lymphocyte infusion donor (not recorded which). It is not recorded whose cells these are; they may come from a transplant donor. Sequencing used blood, either unsorted or a sorted T cell fraction (not recorded which). CDR3 amino acids: CASSLAGTGATYEQYF. The CDR3 DNA reads as TGTGCCAGCAGCTTAGCGGGGACAGGGGCGACCTACGAGCAGTACTTC.